The rows below give T cell receptor beta chains drawn from one sample of a study of shared clonotypes between healthy human individuals. This table comes from immunoSEQ multiplex PCR, and its TCRdb copy is limited to in-frame clones, with some not included. The sample carries 400,000 to 600,000 clones, about 96% recorded once. Sequencing was performed on naive CD4+ T cells sorted from blood. These receptors all stem from a woman between 25 and 40 years old in good health. Each CDR3 is given with its conserved first and last residue. A D gene is named only where the DNA matches it firmly. Clone size is not always given. Where it is, it says once, few, many or a class for expanded clones.

clone_size	v_call	cdr3_length	d_call	j_call	cdr3_nt	cdr3_aa
-	TRBV6-1	14	-	TRBJ2-6	TGTGCCAGCAGGCAGGGTGCTGGGGCCAACGTCCTGACTTTC	CASRQGAGANVLTF
once	TRBV7-3	16	TRBD2	TRBJ2-2	TGTGCCAGCAGCTTATTCGGGACTAGCATTACCGGGGAGCTGTTTTTT	CASSLFGTSITGELFF
-	TRBV28	15	-	TRBJ2-7	TGTGCCAGCAGTTTCTTGGCAGGGAGATCGTACGAGCAGTACTTC	CASSFLAGRSYEQYF
-	TRBV5-4	15	TRBD1	TRBJ1-2	TGTGCCAGCAGCTTGTGGACAGGGGTTAACTATGGCTACACCTTC	CASSLWTGVNYGYTF
-	TRBV15	15	-	TRBJ2-7	TGTGCCACCAGCAGAGTCGCCGCCAGGCCCAACGAGCAGTACTTC	CATSRVAARPNEQYF
-	TRBV19	12	-	TRBJ1-1	TGTGCCAGTAGTATAGGAGGTTCCGGAGCTTTCTTT	CASSIGGSGAFF
once	TRBV28	15	-	TRBJ1-5	TGTGCCAGCAACGCCGGGGGAAGGAGCAATCAGCCCCAGCATTTT	CASNAGGRSNQPQHF
-	TRBV20-1	11	-	TRBJ1-2	TGCAGTGCTAGTCTTGGCAATGGCTACACCTTC	CSASLGNGYTF
-	TRBV5-1	15	-	TRBJ2-6	TGCGCCTGCCAAGGGGTGGGTGGTGGGGCCAACGTCCTGACTTTC	CACQGVGGGANVLTF
-	TRBV2	14	TRBD2	TRBJ2-7	TGTGCCAGCAGTGTTAGCGGGACGGTCTACGAGCAGTACTTC	CASSVSGTVYEQYF
-	TRBV7-8	12	TRBD1	TRBJ1-1	TGTGCCAGCAGCCCGAGGACAGGGAAAGCTTTCTTT	CASSPRTGKAFF
once	TRBV28	15	TRBD2	TRBJ2-7	TGTGCCAGCAGTGAGCCGGGACTAGCTGTTGACGAGCAGTACTTC	CASSEPGLAVDEQYF
-	TRBV27	12	-	TRBJ2-6	TGTGCCAGCGGAAGTGGGGCCAACGTCCTGACTTTC	CASGSGANVLTF
-	TRBV7-9	14	-	TRBJ2-2	TGTGCCAGCAGCTTAGCGTCGGGTCCCGGGGAGCTGTTTTTT	CASSLASGPGELFF
-	TRBV9	15	-	TRBJ2-3	TGTGCCAGCAGCGTGCGTCCGACAGGCAAAGATACGCAGTATTTT	CASSVRPTGKDTQYF
-	TRBV28	16	TRBD1	TRBJ1-1	TGTGCCAGCAGTTTTGTGGGGACAGGGGTGAACACTGAAGCTTTCTTT	CASSFVGTGVNTEAFF
-	TRBV6-1	14	TRBD1	TRBJ2-3	TGTGCCATTCAACAGGGGGCGAGGACAGGGGCGCAGTATTTT	CAIQQGARTGAQYF
-	TRBV19	16	-	TRBJ2-3	TGTGCCAGTAGCAATGCGCCAGGTGGGAACACAGATACGCAGTATTTT	CASSNAPGGNTDTQYF
-	TRBV5-6	17	TRBD1	TRBJ2-1	TGTGCCAGCAGCTTGGGGTGGGGGACAGGGGTCTACAATGAGCAGTTCTTC	CASSLGWGTGVYNEQFF
-	TRBV6-1	11	-	TRBJ1-2	TGTGCCAGCAGGGTTAACTATGGCTACACCTTC	CASRVNYGYTF